This T cell receptor (beta chain) was identified in a study of monozygotic twins with inflammatory bowel disease. Collection of a roughly 2.5 ml blood sample took place per donor. Germline assignment: CDR1 SGHDN and CDR2 FVKESK. This CDR3 contains 12 residues. Via template switching, UMIs carrying a 6-nucleotide sample barcode were introduced. For each CDR3 protein, TCRdb gives one entry from its re-call of the 5' RACE reads, without DNA. The sample's table shows 200,000 to 250,000 distinct CDR3 sequences. This sequence was found in a human donor with ulcerative colitis or Crohn's disease, or a healthy co-twin of an affected twin (not recorded which). V gene TRBV14 combines with J gene TRBJ2-7. The specimen sequenced was blood. The CDR3 spells CASSHGSYEQYF.